This paragraph covers one T cell receptor beta chain sequence. No antigen is known for it. Qualities for individual bases were not recorded, and no much larger clone is one base off. The CDR3 holds 19 amino acids from the cysteine to the phenylalanine. The sequence is cut down to CDR3 DNA, 57 bases in frame from base 1. Trimming accounts for 5 bases at V and 7 bases at J, while the number of junction bases matched to no gene is 25. The germline V gene gives CDR1 as SGHAT and CDR2 as FQNNGV. Each collaborating institution followed its own protocols to collect whole blood in K2EDTA tubes. For TCRbeta analysis, collaborators shipped samples as frozen whole blood, isolated PBMCs, or DNA extracted from either of those sample types. TCRbeta CDR3 regions were amplified from genomic DNA by means of the immunoSEQ Assay, a bias-controlled multiplex PCR. In the original analysis: Nucleated cell counts per sample were estimated from amplification of reference gene primers within the assay. To quantify the absolute abundance of each unique TCRbeta CDR3 rearrangement, sequence reads were collapsed and filtered. For each sample, productive Simpson clonality was calculated as the square root of Simpson's diversity index across productive rearrangements. TCRdb provides this immuneACCESS table in a form limited to in-frame rearrangements. Some clones are lacking; in checked studies, under half of them reflect an unresolved V gene, and why the rest are absent is not known. The DNA gave D and trimming, while V, J and clone size come from that table. In all, the sample holds about 27,000 clones, and approximately 85% of those were seen once. The ten top clones hold roughly 8.4% of the sample.

The data were obtained in a study of blood T cell repertoires in COVID-19 (dated by TCRdb to about 2020). At the level of the whole study: Collaborator samples came from the United States, Italy and Spain and covered acute and convalescent phases of COVID-19. The material from the prospective study consisted of cDNA or gDNA derived from T cells, B-cell-depleted T cells, or PBMCs. Subjects who had been exposed to COVID-19, were actively infected with it, or had recovered from it provided the deeply sampled blood TCRbeta repertoires that made up the dataset. A freely available public database, intended as a resource for researchers studying the immune response to SARS-CoV-2, is where the repertoires were released. The samples were drawn from the first 160 participants of the ongoing ImmuneRACE study and from 1,254 subjects provided by 6 global collaborators. A de-identified subject ID, COVID-19 status, age in years and sex were almost always included in the sample metadata. Where available, HLA class I and class II types were obtained from metadata supplied by the sample provider rather than from assay-based typing.

Study-level results and caveats: Clinical and demographic metadata were provided uncurated, with the amount varying by source and participant.

The clonotype originates from a woman between 50 and 59 years old with active COVID-19. Here the chain combines TRBV11-2 and TRBJ1-2; 7 bases in the middle match TRBD1. Sequenced: peripheral blood. The CDR3 protein is CASSPLIPDIRQGLGGYTF. The base sequence is TGTGCCAGCAGCCCCTTAATACCCGACATCCGACAGGGCTTGGGTGGCTACACCTTC.